The entry below gives a single T cell receptor (beta chain) sequence along with its context. Antigen unknown. The data were taken from a study of Ad26.COV2.S vaccination and SARS-CoV-2 variants. Turning to the study itself: Donor got 5x10^10 or 1x10^11 viral particles of Ad26.COV2.S.

Indicated treatment: 15 to 20 received Ad26.COV2.S at low or high dose, single or two shots; about five received placebo; per-sample allocation not given. Following the first vaccine or placebo injection, samples were taken on day 63. General study findings and limits: Analyses that measured TCR breadth and depth may have underestimated total T cell responses.

Sequencing was performed with immunoSEQ multiplex PCR; in TCRdb, only in-frame clones are kept and a portion is missing. The profile shows about 680,000 clones, about 89% of them singletons. This specimen was peripheral blood, taken in a trial of Ad26.COV2.S vaccine versus placebo. This TCR came from a person aged 18-65 years who received the Ad26.COV2.S COVID-19 vaccine or a placebo.

The CDR3 protein is CASSLRQPYNSPLHF. CDR3 DNA: TGTGCCAGCAGCTTGCGACAGCCTTATAATTCACCCCTCCACTTT. This chain connects TRBV5-4 to TRBJ1-6; a weak D match, TRBD1 (5 bases). The V end was cut by 1 base, the J end by 4 bases, with 9 bases between. This CDR3 spans 15 amino acids. CDR1 and CDR2 from the germline V gene are SGHNT and YYREEE (reference sequence).